Below are 9 T cell receptor beta chains sequenced from a single sample in a study of response to subunit inactivated influenza vaccine. TCRdb ran MiXCR on the RT-PCR reads and lists one entry per CDR3 protein. This table holds 650,000 to 800,000 distinct CDR3 sequences, more than 11% found once. The sequencing used PBMCs from blood, collected approximately 15 days before vaccination. These receptors all come from a man in his fifties who received an inactivated influenza vaccine.

This clonotype was counted many times. V is TRBV20-1 and J is TRBJ2-7; D gene ambiguous. CDR3 length: 11 residues. Germline lookup yields CDR1 DFQATT and CDR2 SNEGSKA (reference sequence). V was shortened by 3 bases and J by 1 base, with 4 bases between the two germline ends. The CDR3 bases are TGCAGTGCTAGGGAATCCTACGAGCAGTACTTC. Amino acid sequence: CSARESYEQYF.

This clonotype was observed many times. The chain links TRBV5-1 to TRBJ2-1; the match to TRBD2 covers 9 bases. The ends lost 4 bases at V and 0 bases at J; junction bases unmatched: 5. The CDR3 runs to 16 residues. Germline V gene lookup returns CDR1 SGHRS and CDR2 YFSETQ. The CDR3 coding sequence is TGCGCCAGCAGCGTGGGTAGCGGGAGCTCCTACAATGAGCAGTTCTTC. Translating it yields CASSVGSGSSYNEQFF.

This clonotype has just a few counts. V usage is TRBV5-1 and J usage is TRBJ2-7; 7 bases align to TRBD2. The CDR3 is 14 amino acids. V was clipped by 6 bases and J by 2 bases; unmatched bases: 8. The germline V gene has CDR1 SGHRS and CDR2 YFSETQ. The CDR3 spells CASKKRDGPYEQYF. DNA of the CDR3: TGCGCCAGCAAGAAGCGGGATGGTCCCTACGAGCAGTACTTC.

This clonotype was observed a few times. This chain connects TRBV5-1 to TRBJ2-1; 10 positions match TRBD2. With V trimmed by 2 bases and J by 4 bases, 3 bases remained unmatched. Germline values: CDR1 SGHRS, CDR2 YFSETQ. The CDR3 is made up of 15 amino acids. The CDR3 is CASSLPSGRYNEQFF. The CDR3 DNA reads TGCGCCAGCAGCTTACCTAGCGGGAGATACAATGAGCAGTTCTTC. Full variable domain (rest looked up from reference TRBV5-1 and TRBJ2-1): KAGVTQTPRYLIKTRGQQVTLSCSPISGHRSVSWYQQTPGQGLQFLFEYFSETQRNKGNFPGRFSGRQFSNSRSEMNVSTLELGDSALYLCASSLPSGRYNEQFFGPGTRLTVL.

V usage is TRBV20-1 and J usage is TRBJ2-4; 11 nucleotides agree with TRBD2. V was clipped by 5 bases and J by 0 bases; unmatched bases: 3. Germline V lookup: CDR1 DFQATT, CDR2 SNEGSKA (reference sequence). CDR3 length: 15 residues. DNA of the CDR3: TGCAGTGCTTGGACTAGCGGGCTAGCCAAAAACATTCAGTACTTC. This codes for CSAWTSGLAKNIQYF.

This clonotype came up a few times. The chain links TRBV7-9 to TRBJ2-3; TRBD1 matches 7 bases. This CDR3 region has 14 residues. Germline-derived CDR1 and CDR2 are SEHNR and FQNEAQ (reference sequence). Losses at the gene ends were 5 bases for V and 2 bases for J; bases not matched to a gene: 4. DNA of the CDR3: TGTGCCAGCAGCCAGGGACAGAACACAGATACGCAGTATTTT. Protein product: CASSQGQNTDTQYF.

This clonotype was detected a few times. The CDR3 region has the DNA TGTGCCAGCAGCCACGAGGCGCCCGGGGAGCTGTTTTTT. This sequence encodes CASSHEAPGELFF. V gene TRBV14 combines with J gene TRBJ2-2; D not resolved. V lost 3 bases and J lost 6, with 8 bases in between. The CDR3 covers 13 residues. Germline loops: CDR1 SGHDN, CDR2 FVKESK.

This clonotype was observed a few times. Its ends do not fully match the called genes, so a read error is possible. V gene TRBV2 combines with J gene TRBJ2-1; D unresolved. CDR3 length: 14 amino acids. CDR1 is SNHLY, CDR2 FYNNEI, per germline. CDR3 coding DNA: TGTGCCAGCAGGGAAGGTTACTCCTACAATGAGCAGTTCTTC. Amino acids: CASREGYSYNEQFF.

The sample holds many counts of this clonotype. The chain carries TRBV5-1 and TRBJ1-5, with D tentatively TRBD1 (6 bases). Trimming took off 4 bases at V and 4 bases at J, with 12 bases between the two ends. Per the germline V gene, CDR1 is SGHRS and CDR2 is YFSETQ. CDR3 length equals 14 residues. The CDR3: CASSPGGGNQPQHF. CDR3 bases: TGCGCCAGCAGCCCGGGAGGGGGGAATCAGCCCCAGCATTTT.